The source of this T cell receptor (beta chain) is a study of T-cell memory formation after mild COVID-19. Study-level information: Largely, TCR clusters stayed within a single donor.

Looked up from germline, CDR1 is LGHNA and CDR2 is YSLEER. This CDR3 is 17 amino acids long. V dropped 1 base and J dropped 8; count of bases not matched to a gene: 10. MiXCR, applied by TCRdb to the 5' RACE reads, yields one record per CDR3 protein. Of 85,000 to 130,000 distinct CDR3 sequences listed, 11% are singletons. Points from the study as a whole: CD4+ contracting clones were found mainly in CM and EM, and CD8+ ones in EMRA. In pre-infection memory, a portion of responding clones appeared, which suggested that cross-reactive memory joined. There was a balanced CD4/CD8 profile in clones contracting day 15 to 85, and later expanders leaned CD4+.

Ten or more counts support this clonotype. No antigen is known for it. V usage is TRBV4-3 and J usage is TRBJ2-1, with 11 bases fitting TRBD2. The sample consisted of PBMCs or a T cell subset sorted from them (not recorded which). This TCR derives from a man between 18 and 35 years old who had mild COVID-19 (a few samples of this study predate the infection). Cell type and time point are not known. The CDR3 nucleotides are TGCGCCAGCAGCCAAGTGATGTTAGCGGGGGGGCCTTATGAGCAGTTCTTC. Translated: CASSQVMLAGGPYEQFF.